The 8 T cell receptor beta chains in this list originate from one sample, sequenced in a study of T cells in women clearing cervical HPV infection. Libraries were prepared by immunoSEQ multiplex PCR; TCRdb keeps only in-frame clonotypes and omits some of them. The sample totals roughly 22,000 clones. Specimen: blood buffy coat. These receptors came from a woman between 18 and 69 years old with a cervical HPV16 infection that either progressed to CIN3+ or cleared (not recorded which).

A word on this clone: The read stops 3 residues short of the end of the CDR3; the missing end is completed from the germline J gene. The rearrangement joins TRBV30 to TRBJ2-7, with 8 positions matching TRBD1. J was trimmed by 3 bases and V by 0 bases; bases with no gene match: 10. Germline V gene lookup returns CDR1 GTSNPN and CDR2 SVGIG (reference sequence). CDR3 length: 16 amino acids. CDR3 DNA, as far as it was read: TGTGCCTGGAGTGTAGTGCGGGGACAGGTCATCTACGAG. It is translated as CAWSVVRGQVIYE. The CDR3 in its entirety is CAWSVVRGQVIYEQYF.

Worth noting for this clone: With the read ending 3 residues before the CDR3 end, the germline J gene is used to fill in that end. The chain links TRBV4-1 to TRBJ2-7; 10 bases map to TRBD2. The germline V gene has CDR1 MGHRA and CDR2 YSYEKL. V was clipped by 2 bases and J by 3 bases; unmatched bases: 7. This CDR3 is 16 amino acids long. CDR3 sequence reads: CASSQLPSGSIYEQYF. The sequenced part of the CDR3 DNA is TGCGCCAGCAGCCAACTCCCTAGCGGGAGTATCTACGAG.

The DNA read from the CDR3 is TGCGCCAGCAGCTTGGGGCCAGGGGATGGC. Its protein is CASSLGPGDG. The entire CDR3 reads CASSLGPGDGYTF. The V gene is TRBV5-1, the J gene TRBJ1-2; D may be TRBD1 (6 bases). With the read ending 3 residues before the CDR3 end, the germline J gene is used to fill in that end. V lost 0 bases and J 6 bases, leaving 9 bases between the germline ends. The CDR3 has 13 amino acids. Looked up from germline, CDR1 is SGHRS and CDR2 is YFSETQ. Filled out from reference TRBV5-1 and TRBJ1-2, the complete variable domain reads KAGVTQTPRYLIKTRGQQVTLSCSPISGHRSVSWYQQTPGQGLQFLFEYFSETQRNKGNFPGRFSGRQFSNSRSEMNVSTLELGDSALYLCASSLGPGDGYTFGSGTRLTVV.

Comments on this clone: The CDR3 is cut off 3 residues early in the read; its end comes from the germline J gene. This sequence joins TRBV7-9 and TRBJ2-5; the D gene could be TRBD1 or TRBD2 (5 bases each). CDR1 and CDR2 (germline): SEHNR, FQNEAQ (reference sequence). Trimming removed 2 bases at V and 4 bases at J, with 11 bases between. The CDR3 spans 14 residues. Here the CDR3 reads CASSLSEGRETQYF. CDR3 DNA, as far as it was read: TGTGCCAGCAGCTTAAGCGAGGGGCGAGAGACC.

CDR3 bases read: TGCAGTGCTAGAGATCAAAAGCGACTAAACACTGAA. This gives the protein CSARDQKRLNTE. The whole CDR3 sequence reads CSARDQKRLNTEAFF. The chain uses TRBV20-1 and TRBJ1-1; D is ambiguous. The read ends 3 residues before the CDR3 terminus; that terminus is restored from the germline J gene. The CDR3 contains 15 residues. Germline loops: CDR1 DFQATT, CDR2 SNEGSKA (reference sequence). Trimming took off 0 bases at V and 2 bases at J, with 13 bases between the two ends.

Concerning this clone itself: With the read ending 3 residues before the CDR3 end, the germline J gene is used to fill in that end. The chain joins TRBV10-2 to TRBJ2-1, with TRBD2 matching 10 bases. The CDR3 totals 15 residues. Germline V gene data show CDR1 as WSHSY and CDR2 as SAAADI. The trim removed 6 bases at V and 7 bases at J, leaving 9 bases unmatched. CDR3 sequence: CASRSGRAELNEQFF. CDR3 DNA, as far as it was read: TGCGCCAGCAGGAGCGGGAGGGCCGAGTTAAATGAG.

As for this clone: The read comes to an end 3 residues before the CDR3 does, leaving the germline J gene to fill in the end. The chain links TRBV7-9 to TRBJ2-1, with D possibly being TRBD1 (5 bases). The germline V gene encodes CDR1 SEHNR and CDR2 FQNEAQ (reference sequence). The CDR3 contains 15 residues. The germline V and J ends were trimmed by 5 bases and 0 bases, with 11 bases remaining between them. CDR3 bases read: TGTGCCAGCAGCCCAGGGCGGAGCTCCTACAATGAG. This gives the protein CASSPGRSSYNE. The CDR3 in its entirety is CASSPGRSSYNEQFF. Complete variable domain (other parts from reference TRBV7-9 and TRBJ2-1): DTGVSQNPRHKITKRGQNVTFRCDPISEHNRLYWYRQTLGQGPEFLTYFQNEAQLEKSRLLSDRFSAERPKGSFSTLEIQRTEQGDSAMYLCASSPGRSSYNEQFFGPGTRLTVL.

As concerns this clone: The CDR3 goes on 3 residues after the read ends, and that part is filled in from the germline J gene. The chain is built from TRBV29-1 and TRBJ2-7; 9 bases map to TRBD1. Germline CDR1 reads SQVTM; CDR2 reads ANQGSEA. This CDR3 has 14 amino acids. V lost 6 bases, J lost 1 base, and 7 bases stayed unmatched. CDR3 DNA, as far as it was read: TGCAGCGTGGCCGAGACAGGGGGTTCCTACGAG. Translating it yields CSVAETGGSYE. The full CDR3 sequence reads CSVAETGGSYEQYF.